What follows is one T cell receptor (beta chain) and its context. As yet, its antigen is unknown. A junction end diverges from the germline sequence, so it may reflect a read error. Sequenced by immunoSEQ multiplex PCR; TCRdb stores in-frame clones only, minus some. The data show about 40,000 clones, around 84% seen once. Looked up from germline, CDR1 is LNHDA and CDR2 is SQIVND (reference sequence). CDR3 length equals 16 residues. The sample comes from a study of lymphopenia after photon versus proton radiotherapy. General study points: Only patients who died were analyzed for survival; proton advantage is unproven. Larger post-nadir TCR diversity loss correlated inversely with survival in deceased patients. Proton therapy kept repertoires fairly stable, unlike photons, which gained effector/memory cells. After lymphocyte nadir, photon-treated repertoires showed oligoclonal expansion, especially CD8+ Temra.

The source is a woman in her sixties or seventies with pancreatic cancer. Some clones in this sample may be carry-over from other donors' samples. This chain uses TRBV19 with TRBJ2-4; TRBD2 agrees at 13 bases. Sequenced material: peripheral blood, taken from a patient treated with proton-based radiotherapy. CDR3 sequence (DNA): TGTGCCAGTAGTAGCGGACTAGCGGGAGCCCAAAACATTCAGTACTTC. Translating gives CASSSGLAGAQNIQYF. The full variable domain, in which reference TRBV19 and TRBJ2-4 provide the parts outside the CDR3, is DGGITQSPKYLFRKEGQNVTLSCEQNLNHDAMYWYRQDPGQGLRLIYYSQIVNDFQKGDIAEGYSVSREKKESFPLTVTSAQKNPTAFYLCASSSGLAGAQNIQYFGAGTRLSVL.